The T cell receptor (beta chain) under discussion was sequenced for a study of shared clonotypes between healthy human individuals. The overall study: There were three CD4 naive, three CD4 memory, two CD8 naive and one CD8 memory plates per donor.

Original analysis: ImmunoSEQ only sent back junction sequences with no quality scores, so filtering was done differently. Produced via immunoSEQ multiplex PCR; TCRdb's table is partial and in-frame only. The D gene and trimming were derived from the DNA, and the V and J assignments and clone size from that table. The sample has 2 million to 2.5 million clones, 85% to 95% seen once. Healthy HIV-negative adults without recent acute infections or vaccinations served as donors. Splitting the CD4+ cells yielded a CD45RA+ naive subset and a CD45RA-negative memory subset. The V gene lost 3 bases and the J gene lost 6 bases, with 20 bases spanning the gap. Germline-derived CDR1 and CDR2 are MDHEN and SYDVKM. This CDR3 has 17 amino acids.

The sample comprised naive CD4+ T cells from PBMCs. Subset described: CD45RA+ positively selected. This chain uses TRBV28 with TRBJ2-2, with D possibly TRBD1 on 5 matching bases. This sequence was found in a man younger than 35 in good health. Some clones in this sample may be carry-over from other donors' samples. The CDR3: CASSFLGQGGSAGELFF. Written as DNA, the CDR3 is TGTGCCAGCAGTTTTTTGGGCCAGGGTGGAAGTGCCGGGGAGCTGTTTTTT.